This TCR beta chain was recorded in a study of blood T cell repertoires in COVID-19. Overall study: The study drew acute and convalescent COVID-19 samples from the United States, Italy and Spain. T cells, B-cell-depleted T cells, or PBMCs supplied cDNA or gDNA.

As processed by the authors: Estimation of nucleated cell counts relied on the amplification of reference gene primers. Profiled with immunoSEQ multiplex PCR; TCRdb holds only in-frame clones, not every one. D and trimming come from the DNA, and the V and J calls and clone size come from that table. This sample yields 70,000 or so clones, of which around three quarters are seen a single time; around 15% belongs to the top ten. CDR1 SGHVS and CDR2 FQNEAQ come from the germline V gene. V dropped 2 bases and J dropped 2; count of bases not matched to a gene: 3. This CDR3 comprises 15 residues. The sample was peripheral blood. The source of this sequence is a human donor in a cohort sampled during active COVID-19. The J gene is TRBJ1-2, the V gene TRBV7-8; the match to TRBD1 covers 9 bases. CDR3 amino acids: CASSLFGQGNYGYTF. The CDR3 DNA reads TGTGCCAGCAGCTTATTCGGACAGGGGAACTATGGCTACACCTTC.